This T cell receptor (beta chain) came from a study of blood T cell repertoires in COVID-19. Study in general: The samples span acute and convalescent COVID-19 from the United States, Italy and Spain. The analysed material was cDNA or gDNA that came from T cells, B-cell-depleted T cells, or PBMCs.

TCRdb's copy holds only in-frame clones and misses some; the assay was immunoSEQ multiplex PCR. The sample has 290,000 or so clones; approximately 90% are singletons. There are 13 residues in the CDR3. CDR1 is LNHDA, CDR2 SQIVND, per germline (reference sequence). V lost 6 bases, J lost 1 base, and 10 bases lay in between. Ages ranged from 18 to 89 years, with residence in about 24 US areas. Sequencing input: PBMCs or T cells enriched from blood (not recorded which). This rearrangement joins TRBV19 to TRBJ2-7; D not resolved. This receptor was identified in a woman aged 25 to 39 who had recovered from COVID-19. In DNA form, the CDR3 reads TGTGCCAGTAGGGAGCCCGCGTCCTACGAGCAGTACTTC. Protein sequence: CASREPASYEQYF.